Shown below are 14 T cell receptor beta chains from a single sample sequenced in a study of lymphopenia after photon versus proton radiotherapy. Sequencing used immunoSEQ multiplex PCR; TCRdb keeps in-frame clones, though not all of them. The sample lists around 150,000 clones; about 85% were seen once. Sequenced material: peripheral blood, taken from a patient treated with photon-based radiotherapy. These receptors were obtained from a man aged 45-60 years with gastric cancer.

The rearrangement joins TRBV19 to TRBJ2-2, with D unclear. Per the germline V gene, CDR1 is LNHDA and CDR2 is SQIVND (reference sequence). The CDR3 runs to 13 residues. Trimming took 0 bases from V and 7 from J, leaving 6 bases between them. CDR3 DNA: TGTGCCAGTAGTATAGATCGATACGGGGAGCTGTTTTTT. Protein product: CASSIDRYGELFF.

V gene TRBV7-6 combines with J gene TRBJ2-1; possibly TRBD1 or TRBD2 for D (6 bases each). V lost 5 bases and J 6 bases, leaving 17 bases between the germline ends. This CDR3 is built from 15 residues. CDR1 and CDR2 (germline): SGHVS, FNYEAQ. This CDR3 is CASSLIGGRFNEQFF. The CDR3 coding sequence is TGTGCCAGCAGCCTCATAGGGGGGCGGTTCAATGAGCAGTTCTTC.

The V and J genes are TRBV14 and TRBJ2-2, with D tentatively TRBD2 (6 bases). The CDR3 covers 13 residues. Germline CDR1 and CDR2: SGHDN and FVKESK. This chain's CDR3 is CALASASPGELFF. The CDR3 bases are TGTGCATTAGCTAGCGCGAGCCCCGGGGAGCTGTTTTTT. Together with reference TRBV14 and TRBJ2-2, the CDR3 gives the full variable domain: EAGVTQFPSHSVIEKGQTVTLRCDPISGHDNLYWYRRVMGKEIKFLLHFVKESKQDESGMPNNRFLAERTGGTYSTLKVQPAELEDSGVYFCALASASPGELFFGEGSRLTVL.

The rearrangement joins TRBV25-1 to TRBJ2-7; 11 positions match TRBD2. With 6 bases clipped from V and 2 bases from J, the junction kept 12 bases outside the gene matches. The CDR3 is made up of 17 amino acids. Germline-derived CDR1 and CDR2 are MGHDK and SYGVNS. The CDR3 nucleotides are TGTGCCAGCAGCCGAAACAGTCTAGCGGGAGGCACCTACGAGCAGTACTTC. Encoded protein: CASSRNSLAGGTYEQYF.

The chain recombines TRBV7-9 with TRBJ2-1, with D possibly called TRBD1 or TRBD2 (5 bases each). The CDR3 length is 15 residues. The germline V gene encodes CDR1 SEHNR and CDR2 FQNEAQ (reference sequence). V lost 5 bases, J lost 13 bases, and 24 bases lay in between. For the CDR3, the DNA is TGTGCCAGCAGCCTAGACGTTGGGGGAACACGATTACAGTTCTTC. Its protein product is CASSLDVGGTRLQFF.

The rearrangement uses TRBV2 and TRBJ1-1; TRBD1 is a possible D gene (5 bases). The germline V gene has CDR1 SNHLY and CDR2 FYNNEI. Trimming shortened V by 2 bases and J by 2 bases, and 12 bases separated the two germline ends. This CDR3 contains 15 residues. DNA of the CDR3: TGTGCCAGCAGTGAATCGGGACGAGGAAACACTGAAGCTTTCTTT. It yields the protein CASSESGRGNTEAFF. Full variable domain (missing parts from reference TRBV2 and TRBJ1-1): EPEVTQTPSHQVTQMGQEVILRCVPISNHLYFYWYRQILGQKVEFLVSFYNNEISEKSEIFDDQFSVERPDGSNFTLKIRSTKLEDSAMYFCASSESGRGNTEAFFGQGTRLTVV.

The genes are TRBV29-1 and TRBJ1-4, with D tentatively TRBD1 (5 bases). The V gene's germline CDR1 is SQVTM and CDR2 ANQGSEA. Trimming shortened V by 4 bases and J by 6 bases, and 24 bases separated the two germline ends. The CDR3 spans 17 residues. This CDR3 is CSVAGAGGVGVDEKLFF. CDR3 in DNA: TGCAGCGTTGCCGGTGCGGGGGGGGTTGGAGTGGATGAAAAACTGTTTTTT.

The CDR3 spells CASSLYRGASNEQYF. The CDR3 DNA reads TGTGCCAGCAGCTTGTACAGGGGAGCGTCTAACGAGCAGTACTTC. The chain combines TRBV5-6 with TRBJ2-7; 7 bases are a match to TRBD1. V shed 1 base, J shed 5 bases, and the junction held 9 bases outside the gene matches. CDR3 length: 15 amino acids. The V gene's germline CDR1 is SGHDT and CDR2 YYEEEE.

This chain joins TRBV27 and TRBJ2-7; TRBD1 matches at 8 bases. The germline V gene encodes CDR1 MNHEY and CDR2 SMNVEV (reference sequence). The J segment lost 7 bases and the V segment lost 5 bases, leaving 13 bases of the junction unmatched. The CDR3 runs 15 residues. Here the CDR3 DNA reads TGTGCCAGCAGTCCTAACAGGGGGGTGTTGGGAGAGCAGTACTTC. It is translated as CASSPNRGVLGEQYF.

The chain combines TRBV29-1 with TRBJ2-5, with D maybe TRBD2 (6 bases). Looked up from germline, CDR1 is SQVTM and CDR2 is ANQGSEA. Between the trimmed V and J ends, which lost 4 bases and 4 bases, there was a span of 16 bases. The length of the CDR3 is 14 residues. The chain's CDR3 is CSVVELADLETQYF. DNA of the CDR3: TGCAGCGTTGTAGAATTAGCGGACTTAGAGACCCAGTACTTC. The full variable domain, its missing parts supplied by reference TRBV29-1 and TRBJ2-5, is SAVISQKPSRDICQRGTSLTIQCQVDSQVTMMFWYRQQPGQSLTLIATANQGSEATYESGFVIDKFPISRPNLTFSTLTVSNMSPEDSSIYLCSVVELADLETQYFGPGTRLLVL.

The DNA for the CDR3 is TGTGCCAGCAGCTCACAGGGGGCTCTGAACGGGGCCCAGTACTTC. This gives the protein CASSSQGALNGAQYF. The V and J genes are TRBV11-2 and TRBJ2-7; 9 nucleotides align to TRBD1. J was trimmed by 10 bases and V by 4 bases; bases with no gene match: 14. Germline V gene lookup returns CDR1 SGHAT and CDR2 FQNNGV. The CDR3 runs 15 residues. Full variable domain (outside the CDR3, taken from reference TRBV11-2 and TRBJ2-7): EAGVAQSPRYKIIEKRQSVAFWCNPISGHATLYWYQQILGQGPKLLIQFQNNGVVDDSQLPKDRFSAERLKGVDSTLKIQPAKLEDSAVYLCASSSQGALNGAQYFGPGTRLTVT.

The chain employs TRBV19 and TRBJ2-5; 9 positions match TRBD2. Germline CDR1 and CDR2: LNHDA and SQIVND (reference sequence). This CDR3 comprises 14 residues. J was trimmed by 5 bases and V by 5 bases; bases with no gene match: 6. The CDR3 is CASSWASGMETQYF. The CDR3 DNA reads TGTGCCAGTAGTTGGGCTAGCGGGATGGAGACCCAGTACTTC.

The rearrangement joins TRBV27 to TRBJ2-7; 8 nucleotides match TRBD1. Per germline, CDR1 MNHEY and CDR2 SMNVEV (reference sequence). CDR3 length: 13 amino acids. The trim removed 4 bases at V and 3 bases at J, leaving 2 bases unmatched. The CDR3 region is CASSSGGDYEQYF. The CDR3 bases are TGTGCCAGCAGTTCAGGGGGCGACTACGAGCAGTACTTC.

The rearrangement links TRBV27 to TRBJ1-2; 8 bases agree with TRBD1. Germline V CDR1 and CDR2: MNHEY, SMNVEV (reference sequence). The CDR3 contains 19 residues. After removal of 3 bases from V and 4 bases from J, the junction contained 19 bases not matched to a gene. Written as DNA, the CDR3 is TGTGCCAGCAGTTTGAGATACGCAGCCGGGACAGGTCTCATCTATGGCTACACCTTC. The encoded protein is CASSLRYAAGTGLIYGYTF.